This T cell receptor (beta chain) was recorded in a study of shared clonotypes between healthy human individuals. The study, taken as a whole, reports: Lower generation probabilities were found for non-shared clonotypes than for those shared by all four donors. A generally larger estimated richness was seen in naive subsets than in memory subsets.

Generated by immunoSEQ multiplex PCR, the TCRdb table keeps only in-frame clones and is missing some. The table lists roughly 2.4 million clones, nearly 97% of them singletons. Of note for this clone: The antigen is not known.

The V gene's germline CDR1 is MDHEN and CDR2 SYDVKM. This CDR3 region has 15 residues. The V end was cut by 7 bases, the J end by 0 bases, with 15 bases between. The receptor was derived from a man aged 18 to 30 in good health. Sample: naive CD4+ T cells sorted from blood. This sample's subset: CD45RA+ positively selected. The chain employs TRBV28 and TRBJ1-2, with D unresolved. The CDR3 protein is CASTPGDRTNYGYTF. The CDR3 DNA reads as TGTGCCAGCACCCCCGGGGATAGGACTAACTATGGCTACACCTTC.